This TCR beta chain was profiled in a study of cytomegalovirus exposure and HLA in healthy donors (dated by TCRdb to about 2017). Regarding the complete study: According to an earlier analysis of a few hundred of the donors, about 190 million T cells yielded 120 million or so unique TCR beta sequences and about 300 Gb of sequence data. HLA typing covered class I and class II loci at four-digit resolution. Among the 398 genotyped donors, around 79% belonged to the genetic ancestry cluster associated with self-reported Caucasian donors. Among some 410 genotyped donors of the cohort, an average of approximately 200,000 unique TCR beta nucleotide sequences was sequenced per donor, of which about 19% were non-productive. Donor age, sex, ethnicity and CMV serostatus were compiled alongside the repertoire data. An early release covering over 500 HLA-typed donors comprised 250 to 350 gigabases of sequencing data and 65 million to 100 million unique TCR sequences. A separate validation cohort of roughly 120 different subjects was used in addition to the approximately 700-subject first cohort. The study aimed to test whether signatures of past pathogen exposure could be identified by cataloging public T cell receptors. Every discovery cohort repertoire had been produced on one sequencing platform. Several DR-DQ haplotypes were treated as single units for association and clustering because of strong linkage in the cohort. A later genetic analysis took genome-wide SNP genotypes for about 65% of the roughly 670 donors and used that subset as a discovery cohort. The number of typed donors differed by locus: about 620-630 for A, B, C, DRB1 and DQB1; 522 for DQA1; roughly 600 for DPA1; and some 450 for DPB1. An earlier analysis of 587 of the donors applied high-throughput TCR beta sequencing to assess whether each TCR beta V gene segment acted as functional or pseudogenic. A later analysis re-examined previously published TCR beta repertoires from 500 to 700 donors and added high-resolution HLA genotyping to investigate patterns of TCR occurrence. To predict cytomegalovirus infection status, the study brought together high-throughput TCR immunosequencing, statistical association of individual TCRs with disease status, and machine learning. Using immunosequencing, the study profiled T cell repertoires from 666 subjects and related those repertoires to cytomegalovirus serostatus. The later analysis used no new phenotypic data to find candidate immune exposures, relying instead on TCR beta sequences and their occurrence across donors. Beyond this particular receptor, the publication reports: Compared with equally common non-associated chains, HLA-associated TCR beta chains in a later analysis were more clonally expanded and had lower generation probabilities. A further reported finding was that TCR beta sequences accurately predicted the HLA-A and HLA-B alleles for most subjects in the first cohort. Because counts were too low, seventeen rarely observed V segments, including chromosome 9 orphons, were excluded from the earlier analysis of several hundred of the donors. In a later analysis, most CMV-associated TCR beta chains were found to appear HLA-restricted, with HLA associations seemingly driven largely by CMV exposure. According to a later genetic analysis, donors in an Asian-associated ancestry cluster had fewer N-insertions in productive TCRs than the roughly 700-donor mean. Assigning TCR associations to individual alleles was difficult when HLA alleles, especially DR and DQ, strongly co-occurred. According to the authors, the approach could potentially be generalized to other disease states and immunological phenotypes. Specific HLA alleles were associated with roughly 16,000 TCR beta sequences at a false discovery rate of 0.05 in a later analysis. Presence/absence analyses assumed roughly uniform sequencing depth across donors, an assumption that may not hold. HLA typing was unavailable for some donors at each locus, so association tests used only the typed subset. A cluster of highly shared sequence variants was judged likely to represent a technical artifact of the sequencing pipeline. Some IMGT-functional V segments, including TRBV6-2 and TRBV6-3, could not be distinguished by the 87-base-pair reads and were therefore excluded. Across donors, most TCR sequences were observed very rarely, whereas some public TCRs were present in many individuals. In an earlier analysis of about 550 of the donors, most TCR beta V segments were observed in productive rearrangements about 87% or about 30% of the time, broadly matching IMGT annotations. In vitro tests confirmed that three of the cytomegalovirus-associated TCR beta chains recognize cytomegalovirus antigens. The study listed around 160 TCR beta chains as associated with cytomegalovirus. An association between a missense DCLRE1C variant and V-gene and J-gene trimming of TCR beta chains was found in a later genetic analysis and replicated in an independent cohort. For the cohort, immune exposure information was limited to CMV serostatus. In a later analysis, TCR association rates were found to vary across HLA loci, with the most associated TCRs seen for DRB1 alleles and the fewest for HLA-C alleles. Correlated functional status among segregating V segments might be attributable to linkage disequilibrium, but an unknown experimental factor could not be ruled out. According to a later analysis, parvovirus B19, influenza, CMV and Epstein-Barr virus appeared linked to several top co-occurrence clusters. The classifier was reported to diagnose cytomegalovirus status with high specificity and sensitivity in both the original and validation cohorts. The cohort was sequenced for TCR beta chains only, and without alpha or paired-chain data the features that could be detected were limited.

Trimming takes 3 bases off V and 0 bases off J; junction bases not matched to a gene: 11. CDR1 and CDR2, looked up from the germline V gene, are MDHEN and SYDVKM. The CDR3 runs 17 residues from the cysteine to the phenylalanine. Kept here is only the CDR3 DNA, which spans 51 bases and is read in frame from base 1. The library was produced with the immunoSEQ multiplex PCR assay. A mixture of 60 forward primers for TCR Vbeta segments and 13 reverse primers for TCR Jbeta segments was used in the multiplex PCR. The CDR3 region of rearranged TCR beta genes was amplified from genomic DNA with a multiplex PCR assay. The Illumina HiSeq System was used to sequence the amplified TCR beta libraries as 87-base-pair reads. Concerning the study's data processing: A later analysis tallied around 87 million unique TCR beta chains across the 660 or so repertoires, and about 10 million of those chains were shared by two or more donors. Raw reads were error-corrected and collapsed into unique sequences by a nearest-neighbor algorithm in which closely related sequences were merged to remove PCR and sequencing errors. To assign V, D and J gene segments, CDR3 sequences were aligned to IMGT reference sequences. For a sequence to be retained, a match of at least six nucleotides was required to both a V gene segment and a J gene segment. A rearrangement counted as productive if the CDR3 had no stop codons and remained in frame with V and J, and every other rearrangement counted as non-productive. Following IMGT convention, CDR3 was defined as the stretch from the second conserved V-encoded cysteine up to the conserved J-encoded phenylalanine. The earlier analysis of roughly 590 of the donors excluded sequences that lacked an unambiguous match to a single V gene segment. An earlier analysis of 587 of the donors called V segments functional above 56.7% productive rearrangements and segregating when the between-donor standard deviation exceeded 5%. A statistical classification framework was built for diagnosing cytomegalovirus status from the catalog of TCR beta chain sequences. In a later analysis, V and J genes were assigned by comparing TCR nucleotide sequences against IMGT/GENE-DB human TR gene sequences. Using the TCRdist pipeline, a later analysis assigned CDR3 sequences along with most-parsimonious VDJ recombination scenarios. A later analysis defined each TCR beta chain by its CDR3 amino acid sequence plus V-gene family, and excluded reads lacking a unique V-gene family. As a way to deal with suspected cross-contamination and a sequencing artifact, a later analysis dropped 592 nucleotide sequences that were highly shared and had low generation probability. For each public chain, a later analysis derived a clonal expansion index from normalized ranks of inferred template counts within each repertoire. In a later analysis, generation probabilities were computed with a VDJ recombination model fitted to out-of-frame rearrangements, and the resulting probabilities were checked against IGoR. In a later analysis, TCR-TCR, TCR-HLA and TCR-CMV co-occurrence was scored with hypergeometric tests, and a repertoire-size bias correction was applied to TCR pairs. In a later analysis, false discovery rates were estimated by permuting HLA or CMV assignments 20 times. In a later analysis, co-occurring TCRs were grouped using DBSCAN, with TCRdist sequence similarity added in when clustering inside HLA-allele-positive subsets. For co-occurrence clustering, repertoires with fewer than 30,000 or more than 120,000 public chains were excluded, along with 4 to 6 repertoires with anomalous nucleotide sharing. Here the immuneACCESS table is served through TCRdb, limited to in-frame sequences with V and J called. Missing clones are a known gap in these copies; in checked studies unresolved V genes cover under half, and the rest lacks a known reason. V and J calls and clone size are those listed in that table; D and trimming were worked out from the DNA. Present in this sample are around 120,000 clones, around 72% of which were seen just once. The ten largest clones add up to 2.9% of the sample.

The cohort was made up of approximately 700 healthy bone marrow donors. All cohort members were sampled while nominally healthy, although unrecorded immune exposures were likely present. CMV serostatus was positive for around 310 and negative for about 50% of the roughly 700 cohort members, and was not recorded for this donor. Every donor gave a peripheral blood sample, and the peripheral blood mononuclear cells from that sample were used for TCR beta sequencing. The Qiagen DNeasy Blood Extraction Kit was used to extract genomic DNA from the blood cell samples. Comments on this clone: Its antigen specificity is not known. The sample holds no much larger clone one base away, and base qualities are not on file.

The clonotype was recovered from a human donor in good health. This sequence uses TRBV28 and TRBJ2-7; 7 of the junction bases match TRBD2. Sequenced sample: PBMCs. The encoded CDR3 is CASSLRGGGTSSYEQYF. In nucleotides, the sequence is TGTGCCAGCAGTTTGCGCGGGGGTGGGACGAGCTCCTACGAGCAGTACTTC.